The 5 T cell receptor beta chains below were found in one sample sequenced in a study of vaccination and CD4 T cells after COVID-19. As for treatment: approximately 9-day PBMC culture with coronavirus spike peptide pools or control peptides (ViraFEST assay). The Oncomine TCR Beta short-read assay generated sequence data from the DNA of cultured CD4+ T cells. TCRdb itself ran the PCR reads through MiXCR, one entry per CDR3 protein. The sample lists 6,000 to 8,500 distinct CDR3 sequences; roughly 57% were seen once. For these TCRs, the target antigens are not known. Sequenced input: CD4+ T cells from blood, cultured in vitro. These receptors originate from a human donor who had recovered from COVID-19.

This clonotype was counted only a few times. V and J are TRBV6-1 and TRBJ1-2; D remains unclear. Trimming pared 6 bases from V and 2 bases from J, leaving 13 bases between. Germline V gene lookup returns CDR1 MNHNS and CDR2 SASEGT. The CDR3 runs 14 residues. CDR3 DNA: TGTGCCAGCAGCCAGGTCGTTGGGAACTATGGCTACACCTTC. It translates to CASSQVVGNYGYTF.

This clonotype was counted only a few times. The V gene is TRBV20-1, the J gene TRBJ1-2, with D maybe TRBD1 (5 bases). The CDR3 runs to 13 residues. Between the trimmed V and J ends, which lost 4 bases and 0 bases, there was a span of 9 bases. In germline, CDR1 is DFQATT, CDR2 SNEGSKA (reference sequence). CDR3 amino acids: CSATTATNYGYTF. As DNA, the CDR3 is TGCAGTGCTACGACAGCTACTAACTATGGCTACACCTTC.

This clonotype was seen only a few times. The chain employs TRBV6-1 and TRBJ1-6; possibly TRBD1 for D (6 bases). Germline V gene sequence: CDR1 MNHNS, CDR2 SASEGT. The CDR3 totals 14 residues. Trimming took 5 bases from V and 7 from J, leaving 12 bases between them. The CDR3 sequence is CASSTGTINSPLHF. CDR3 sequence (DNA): TGTGCCAGCAGTACCGGGACAATCAATTCACCCCTCCACTTT.

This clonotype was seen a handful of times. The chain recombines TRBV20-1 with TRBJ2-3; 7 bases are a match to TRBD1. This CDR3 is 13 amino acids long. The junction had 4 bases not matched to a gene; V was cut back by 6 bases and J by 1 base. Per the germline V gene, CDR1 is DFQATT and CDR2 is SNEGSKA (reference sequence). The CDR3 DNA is TGCAGTGCCGACGGACAGGGCACAGATACGCAGTATTTT. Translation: CSADGQGTDTQYF.

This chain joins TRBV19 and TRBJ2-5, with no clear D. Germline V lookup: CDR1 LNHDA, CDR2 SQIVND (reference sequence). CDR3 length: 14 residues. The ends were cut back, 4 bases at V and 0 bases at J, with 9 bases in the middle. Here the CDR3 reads CASSRAKDQETQYF. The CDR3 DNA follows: TGTGCCAGTAGTAGGGCCAAGGACCAAGAGACCCAGTACTTC.